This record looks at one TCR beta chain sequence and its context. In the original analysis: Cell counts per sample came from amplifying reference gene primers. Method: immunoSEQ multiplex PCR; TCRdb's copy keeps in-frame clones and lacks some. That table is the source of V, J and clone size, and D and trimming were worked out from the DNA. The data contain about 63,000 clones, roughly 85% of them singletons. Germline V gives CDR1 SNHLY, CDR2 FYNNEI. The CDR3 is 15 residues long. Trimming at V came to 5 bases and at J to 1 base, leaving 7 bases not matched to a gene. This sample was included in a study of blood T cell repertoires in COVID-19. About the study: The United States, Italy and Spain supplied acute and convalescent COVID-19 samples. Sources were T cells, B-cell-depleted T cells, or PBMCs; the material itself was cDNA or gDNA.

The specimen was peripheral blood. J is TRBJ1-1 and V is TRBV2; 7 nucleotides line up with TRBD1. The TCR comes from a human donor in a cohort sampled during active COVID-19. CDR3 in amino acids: CASSRQGGQNTEAFF. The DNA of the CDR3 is TGTGCCAGCAGTCGTCAAGGGGGCCAGAACACTGAAGCTTTCTTT.